Below are 3 T cell receptor beta chains sequenced from a single sample in a study of shared clonotypes between healthy human individuals. Some clones are missing from TCRdb's copy, which holds only in-frame ones; the method was immunoSEQ multiplex PCR. The sample contains around 2.5 million clones, over 85% of which appear only once. Sequencing was carried out using naive CD4+ T cells from PBMCs. Specified subset: CD45RA+ positively selected. The receptors derive from a man aged 18-30 years in good health. Some clones in this sample may be carry-over from other donors' samples.

The chain uses TRBV2 and TRBJ2-4, with D maybe TRBD2 (6 bases). Germline CDR1 reads SNHLY; CDR2 reads FYNNEI. The CDR3 spans 15 residues. V lost 5 bases and J lost 1, with 12 bases in between. The CDR3 reads CASSWASVAKNIQYF. DNA for the CDR3: TGTGCCAGCAGTTGGGCTAGCGTCGCCAAAAACATTCAGTACTTC.

J is TRBJ2-5 and V is TRBV5-1; TRBD1 aligns across 8 bases. The J call is in doubt because the DNA end fits TRBJ2-7 better. CDR1 and CDR2 (germline): SGHRS, YFSETQ. CDR3 length equals 15 residues. The DNA of the CDR3 is TGCGCCAGCAGCCCCAACAGGGGGACAACCTACGAGCAGTACTTC. It is translated as CASSPNRGTTYEQYF.

J is TRBJ2-2 and V is TRBV2; 11 nucleotides match TRBD2. The CDR3 consists of 15 residues. The germline gives CDR1 SNHLY, CDR2 FYNNEI. With 9 bases clipped from V and 1 base from J, the junction kept 4 bases outside the gene matches. The CDR3 region has the DNA TGTGCCAGGACAGGGACTAGCGGGAACACCGGGGAGCTGTTTTTT. Its translation is CARTGTSGNTGELFF.